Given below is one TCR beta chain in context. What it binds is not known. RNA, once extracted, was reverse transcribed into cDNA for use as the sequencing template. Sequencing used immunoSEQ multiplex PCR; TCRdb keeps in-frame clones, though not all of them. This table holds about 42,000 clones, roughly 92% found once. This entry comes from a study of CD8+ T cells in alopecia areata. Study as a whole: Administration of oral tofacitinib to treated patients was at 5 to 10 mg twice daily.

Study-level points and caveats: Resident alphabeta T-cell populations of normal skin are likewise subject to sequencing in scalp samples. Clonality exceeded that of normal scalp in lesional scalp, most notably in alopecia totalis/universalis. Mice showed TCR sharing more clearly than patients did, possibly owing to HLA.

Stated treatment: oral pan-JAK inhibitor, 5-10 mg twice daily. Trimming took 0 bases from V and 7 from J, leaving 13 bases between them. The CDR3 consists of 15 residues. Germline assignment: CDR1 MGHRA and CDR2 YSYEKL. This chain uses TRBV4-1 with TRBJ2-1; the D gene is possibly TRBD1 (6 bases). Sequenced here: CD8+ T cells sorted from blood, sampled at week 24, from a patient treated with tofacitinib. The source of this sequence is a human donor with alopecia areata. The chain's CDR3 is CASSQEGRDNNEQFF. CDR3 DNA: TGCGCCAGCAGCCAAGAGGGCCGGGACAATAATGAGCAGTTCTTC.